The 26 T cell receptor beta chains below were found in one sample sequenced in a study of vaccination and CD4 T cells after COVID-19. Specified time point: late sampling 161 to 241 days after vaccination in three convalescent patients. Treatment denoted: roughly nine-day PBMC culture with coronavirus spike peptide pools or control peptides (ViraFEST assay). No antigens are known for them. Researchers used the Oncomine TCR Beta short-read assay to sequence DNA from cultured CD4+ T cells. TCRdb recomputed calls from the PCR reads with MiXCR, one row per CDR3 protein. The sample consists of around 26,000 distinct CDR3 sequences, roughly 40% of them appearing once. The material was CD4+ T cells from blood, cultured in vitro, obtained about 7 months after SARS-CoV-2 vaccination. The receptor set was obtained from a human donor who had recovered from COVID-19.

This sequence joins TRBV7-2 and TRBJ2-7; TRBD2 is a possible D gene (5 bases). V was pared by 5 bases and J by 5 bases, with 13 bases between. Per germline, CDR1 SGHTA and CDR2 FQGNSA. The CDR3 loop spans 13 amino acids. CDR3 coding DNA: TGTGCCAGCAGCCCCCCCACTAGACACGAGCAGTACTTC. Translation gives CASSPPTRHEQYF.

The chain recombines TRBV20-1 with TRBJ2-3; possible D gene TRBD2, 6 bases. Deletions cut 0 bases from V and 3 bases from J, with 13 bases between. Germline loops: CDR1 DFQATT, CDR2 SNEGSKA (reference sequence). The CDR3 loop spans 15 amino acids. The DNA of the CDR3 is TGCAGTGCTAGAGATCGAGCGGGCGGGACAGATACGCAGTATTTT. Its translation: CSARDRAGGTDTQYF.

The chain uses TRBV20-1 and TRBJ1-5, with D maybe TRBD1 (6 bases). This CDR3 comprises 14 residues. Germline CDR1 is DFQATT and CDR2 is SNEGSKA (reference sequence). V was trimmed by 1 base and J by 5 bases, leaving 12 bases between them. The CDR3 sequence is CSARAGGADQPQHF. The CDR3 DNA is TGCAGTGCTAGAGCCGGGGGCGCGGATCAGCCCCAGCATTTT.

This clonotype was observed a handful of times. The rearrangement joins TRBV15 to TRBJ2-1; 9 nucleotides agree with TRBD2. Germline values: CDR1 LNHNV, CDR2 YYDKDF (reference sequence). Germline trimming cut 5 bases from V and 9 bases from J; bases unmatched to any gene: 11. The CDR3 extends over 15 amino acids. CDR3: CATSRLAEVISEQFF. CDR3 coding DNA: TGTGCCACCAGCCGACTAGCGGAGGTGATTTCTGAGCAGTTCTTC.

The count of this clonotype is one. The chain couples TRBV27 to TRBJ2-3, with D maybe TRBD2 (6 bases). The V gene lost 3 bases and the J gene lost 1 base, with 14 bases spanning the gap. This CDR3 has 16 residues. Per germline, CDR1 MNHEY and CDR2 SMNVEV (reference sequence). The CDR3: CASSFVPGVGTDTQYF. The CDR3 nucleotides read TGTGCCAGCAGTTTTGTCCCGGGAGTCGGCACAGATACGCAGTATTTT.

This clonotype was seen only a few times. CDR3 nucleotides: TGTGCCAGCAGCGCGGGACGGACCTACGAGCAGTACTTC. Residues: CASSAGRTYEQYF. This rearrangement joins TRBV7-8 to TRBJ2-7; possibly TRBD2 for D (6 bases). The CDR3 length is 13 residues. Germline CDR1 and CDR2: SGHVS and FQNEAQ. Trimming shortened V by 5 bases and J by 2 bases, and 10 bases separated the two germline ends.

The sample holds a few counts of this clonotype. CDR3 in amino acids: CASSQGENTEAFF. The CDR3 region has the DNA TGTGCCAGCAGCCAAGGGGAGAACACTGAAGCTTTCTTT. The J gene is TRBJ1-1, the V gene TRBV2; the D gene is possibly TRBD1 (5 bases). V gave up 6 bases and J gave up 1 base, with 9 bases separating them. CDR1 and CDR2 (germline): SNHLY, FYNNEI. This CDR3 has 13 amino acids.

The chain has TRBV29-1 and TRBJ2-5, with D tentatively TRBD1 (5 bases). The germline V and J ends were trimmed by 5 bases and 5 bases, with 15 bases remaining between them. The germline gives CDR1 SQVTM, CDR2 ANQGSEA. The CDR3 sequence is 13 residues long. The CDR3 sequence is CSVCQGLGETQYF. The CDR3 bases are TGCAGCGTTTGTCAGGGCCTAGGGGAGACCCAGTACTTC.

This clonotype was seen more than once but under ten times. This rearrangement joins TRBV6-1 to TRBJ1-5; possible D gene TRBD1, 5 bases. There are 14 residues in the CDR3. Looked up from germline, CDR1 is MNHNS and CDR2 is SASEGT. Trimming took off 2 bases at V and 6 bases at J, with 11 bases between the two ends. The CDR3 spells CASSEQQATQPQHF. The CDR3 DNA sequence: TGTGCCAGCAGTGAACAACAGGCCACTCAGCCCCAGCATTTT.

This clonotype appeared a few times. V and J are TRBV7-2 and TRBJ2-2; 9 bases match TRBD2. Germline V gene sequence: CDR1 SGHTA, CDR2 FQGNSA. The CDR3 is 14 amino acids. The J segment lost 5 bases and the V segment lost 4 bases, leaving 2 bases of the junction unmatched. The DNA for the CDR3 is TGTGCCAGCAGCTACGGACTAGCGACCGGGGAGCTGTTTTTT. It encodes CASSYGLATGELFF.

This chain connects TRBV12-3 or TRBV12-4 to TRBJ2-5, with 7 bases matching TRBD2. Trimming at V came to 2 bases and at J to 5 bases, leaving 2 bases not matched to a gene. CDR3 length equals 13 residues. The CDR3 loop reads CASSLNGRETQYF. The CDR3 nucleotides are TGTGCCAGCAGTTTAAACGGGAGGGAGACCCAGTACTTC.

The chain joins TRBV7-9 to TRBJ2-1, with D tentatively TRBD1 (5 bases). In germline, CDR1 is SEHNR, CDR2 FQNEAQ (reference sequence). V lost 3 bases, J lost 6 bases, and 9 bases lay in between. There are 13 residues in the CDR3. CDR3 region: CASSLLGPNEQFF. Written as DNA, the CDR3 is TGTGCCAGCAGCTTGTTGGGGCCCAATGAGCAGTTCTTC.

The V and J genes are TRBV2 and TRBJ2-7, with D maybe TRBD1 (7 bases). The CDR3 loop spans 17 amino acids. V was clipped by 0 bases and J by 0 bases, with 15 bases between them. Germline CDR1 reads SNHLY; CDR2 reads FYNNEI. The CDR3 loop is CASSEAPRQGGSYEQYF. The CDR3 DNA reads TGTGCCAGCAGTGAAGCGCCCAGACAGGGAGGCTCCTACGAGCAGTACTTC.

This clonotype was found a few times. This chain links TRBV20-1 with TRBJ2-5; a possible D gene is TRBD2 (6 bases). The germline CDR1 and CDR2 sequences are DFQATT and SNEGSKA (reference sequence). V was pared by 1 base and J by 2 bases, with 8 bases between. This CDR3 has 13 amino acids. The CDR3 region is CSARVSGQETQYF. As DNA, the CDR3 is TGCAGTGCTAGAGTAAGCGGGCAAGAGACCCAGTACTTC.

The rearrangement links TRBV20-1 to TRBJ1-2; D is uncertain. The germline CDR1 and CDR2 sequences are DFQATT and SNEGSKA (reference sequence). Trimming cost V 6 bases and J 1 base, with 12 bases left between them. The CDR3 length is 13 residues. The CDR3 sequence is CSADPDGNYGYTF. The CDR3 nucleotides are TGCAGTGCCGACCCCGACGGTAACTATGGCTACACCTTC.

The rearrangement joins TRBV6-1 to TRBJ1-2; D is possibly TRBD1 (6 bases). V lost 4 bases and J lost 5, with 8 bases in between. The CDR3 has 12 amino acids. Looked up from germline, CDR1 is MNHNS and CDR2 is SASEGT. CDR3 in DNA: TGTGCCAGCAGTGGGGGGCGGTATGGCTACACCTTC. Translation: CASSGGRYGYTF.

The V call is TRBV2, the J call TRBJ1-2, with D uncertain. The ends were cut back, 6 bases at V and 5 bases at J, with 7 bases in the middle. This CDR3 comprises 11 residues. Germline V gives CDR1 SNHLY, CDR2 FYNNEI. CDR3: CASRREYGYTF. CDR3 nucleotides: TGTGCCAGCAGACGGGAGTATGGCTACACCTTC.

In this sample, this clonotype turned up a few times. J is TRBJ1-2 and V is TRBV27; a weak D match, TRBD1 (6 bases). Germline-derived CDR1 and CDR2 are MNHEY and SMNVEV (reference sequence). The CDR3 runs 14 residues. Trimming took 1 base from V and 6 from J, leaving 12 bases between them. This CDR3 is CASSLWGRGDGYTF. The CDR3 nucleotides are TGTGCCAGCAGTTTATGGGGGCGGGGGGATGGCTACACCTTC.

The chain has TRBV7-8 and TRBJ2-2; 13 positions match TRBD2. The J segment lost 7 bases and the V segment lost 5 bases, leaving 7 bases of the junction unmatched. The CDR3 length is 16 residues. The germline V gene has CDR1 SGHVS and CDR2 FQNEAQ. Written as DNA, the CDR3 is TGTGCCAGCAGCGTACTAGCGGGAGGGATTCTCGGGGAGCTGTTTTTT. Translating gives CASSVLAGGILGELFF.

This clonotype showed up just a few times. This chain links TRBV7-8 with TRBJ1-6; no clear D. Germline lookup yields CDR1 SGHVS and CDR2 FQNEAQ. V lost 2 bases to trimming and J lost 7 bases, with 3 bases between them. This CDR3 spans 12 amino acids. The CDR3 region has the DNA TGTGCCAGCAGCTTAACAAATTCACCCCTCCACTTT. It is translated as CASSLTNSPLHF.

This rearrangement joins TRBV6-2 or TRBV6-3 to TRBJ2-7; D gene ambiguous. Looked up from germline, CDR1 is MNHEY and CDR2 is SVGEGT. CDR3 length: 16 residues. The V gene lost 2 bases and the J gene lost 0 bases, with 14 bases spanning the gap. CDR3 in DNA: TGTGCCAGCAGTTACAATCTCCGAAGGAGCTCCTACGAGCAGTACTTC. This gives the protein CASSYNLRRSSYEQYF.

The genes are TRBV5-5 and TRBJ2-1, with TRBD1 matching 7 bases. Unmatched junction bases numbered 5, after V lost 4 bases and J lost 4 bases. The CDR3 has 14 amino acids. Germline loops: CDR1 SGHKS, CDR2 YYEKEE (reference sequence). CDR3 in DNA: TGTGCCAGCAGCCGCGGACAGGCATACAATGAGCAGTTCTTC. As protein: CASSRGQAYNEQFF.

This chain links TRBV2 with TRBJ1-5; 9 positions agree with TRBD1. This CDR3 has 14 residues. CDR1 and CDR2 from the germline V gene are SNHLY and FYNNEI. The junction had 7 bases not matched to a gene; V was cut back by 7 bases and J by 6 bases. The CDR3 DNA reads TGTGCCAGCACGGGCTCGACAGGGGGTCAGCCCCAGCATTTT. Translated, it gives CASTGSTGGQPQHF.

This rearrangement joins TRBV28 to TRBJ1-5, with D possibly matching TRBD1 (6 bases). The V end was cut by 8 bases, the J end by 4 bases, with 15 bases between. Germline V gene sequence: CDR1 MDHEN, CDR2 SYDVKM. The CDR3 has 14 amino acids. CDR3 DNA: TGTGCCAGCCGGATCGGGGGCAGTAATCAGCCCCAGCATTTT. Encoded protein: CASRIGGSNQPQHF. Variable domain in full (rest from reference TRBV28 and TRBJ1-5): DVKVTQSSRYLVKRTGEKVFLECVQDMDHENMFWYRQDPGLGLRLIYFSYDVKMKEKGDIPEGYSVSREKKERFSLILESASTNQTSMYLCASRIGGSNQPQHFGDGTRLSIL.

The chain carries TRBV6-2 or TRBV6-3 and TRBJ1-6, with 9 bases matching TRBD1. The CDR3 extends over 15 amino acids. Germline CDR1 and CDR2: MNHEY and SVGEGT. The J segment lost 9 bases and the V segment lost 4 bases, leaving 7 bases of the junction unmatched. In DNA, the CDR3 is TGTGCCAGCAGTTCCCCGGGACAGGGAAGTTCACCCCTCCACTTT. Translating it yields CASSSPGQGSSPLHF.

The genes are TRBV29-1 and TRBJ2-3; TRBD2 agrees at 12 bases. Unmatched junction bases numbered 4, after V lost 4 bases and J lost 2 bases. CDR1 is SQVTM and CDR2 is ANQGSEA in the germline V gene. This CDR3 comprises 15 residues. CDR3 nucleotide sequence: TGCAGCGTTGGAGGGACTAGCGGGTTCACAGATACGCAGTATTTT. Translation: CSVGGTSGFTDTQYF.